A single sample gave rise to the 32 T cell receptor beta chains below, sequenced in a study of CD8 T cells in ankylosing spondylitis. TCRdb analysed the 5' RACE reads with MiXCR anew, one entry per CDR3 protein. The data hold 250,000 to 300,000 distinct CDR3 sequences, with 20% observed a single time. The specimen sequenced was blood, either unsorted or a sorted T cell fraction (not recorded which). Every receptor here comes from a male donor with ankylosing spondylitis or in good health (not recorded which).

This clonotype has more than one count but fewer than ten. The rearrangement links TRBV20-1 to TRBJ2-3, with 13 nucleotides matching TRBD2. Germline lookup yields CDR1 DFQATT and CDR2 SNEGSKA (reference sequence). Unmatched junction bases numbered 9, after V lost 5 bases and J lost 1 base. This CDR3 has 17 residues. Here the CDR3 reads CSARTSGGAGGTDTQYF. DNA for the CDR3: TGCAGTGCTCGTACTAGCGGGGGGGCCGGAGGCACAGATACGCAGTATTTT.

The V and J genes are TRBV10-3 and TRBJ2-3, with 10 bases aligning to TRBD1. This CDR3 region has 15 residues. Losses at the gene ends were 6 bases for V and 7 bases for J; bases not matched to a gene: 10. Germline lookup yields CDR1 ENHRY and CDR2 SYGVKD. CDR3 bases: TGTGCCATCAGACCAGACAGGGGGCGCGATTATACGCAGTATTTT. Its protein product is CAIRPDRGRDYTQYF.

The chain recombines TRBV4-2 with TRBJ2-4; 9 positions agree with TRBD1. Germline V gene data show CDR1 as LGHNA and CDR2 as YNFKEQ. The CDR3 length is 18 residues. J lost 4 bases, V lost 3 bases, and 13 bases had no gene match. DNA for the CDR3: TGTGCCAGCAGCCAGCTTTACCGGGACAGGGTGGTAAAAAACATTCAGTACTTC. Translation gives CASSQLYRDRVVKNIQYF.

This clonotype has just a few counts. This chain uses TRBV20-1 with TRBJ2-2; 9 bases line up with TRBD2. From germline, CDR1 is DFQATT and CDR2 SNEGSKA (reference sequence). The CDR3 sequence is 17 residues long. The trim removed 0 bases at V and 1 base at J, leaving 6 bases unmatched. This CDR3 is CSARDPRRGGNTGELFF. In DNA, the CDR3 is TGCAGTGCTAGAGATCCACGGCGGGGGGGGAACACCGGGGAGCTGTTTTTT.

This clonotype was detected a few times. V usage is TRBV9 and J usage is TRBJ1-6; D call uncertain. Germline V gene sequence: CDR1 SGDLS, CDR2 YYNGEE. The V gene lost 4 bases and the J gene lost 2 bases, with 10 bases spanning the gap. CDR3 length equals 15 residues. The CDR3 reads CASSPSETYNSPLHF. The CDR3 region has the DNA TGTGCCAGCAGCCCCTCAGAGACCTATAATTCACCCCTCCACTTT.

This clonotype was seen a handful of times. This chain links TRBV29-1 with TRBJ1-3; possible D gene TRBD1, 6 bases. The CDR3 has 14 amino acids. Germline V gene sequence: CDR1 SQVTM, CDR2 ANQGSEA. V lost 7 bases, J lost 10 bases, and 23 bases lay in between. The DNA of the CDR3 is TGCAGCGCTACCCGTCACAGTAGGGGGGGTACCATATATTTT. This codes for CSATRHSRGGTIYF.

This clonotype was seen many times. V is TRBV20-1 and J is TRBJ2-1, with D perhaps assigned TRBD1 or TRBD2 (5 bases each). Germline-derived CDR1 and CDR2 are DFQATT and SNEGSKA (reference sequence). The CDR3 loop spans 14 amino acids. V gave up 6 bases and J gave up 4 bases, with 16 bases separating them. CDR3 amino acids: CSAGAAEFYNEQFF. DNA of the CDR3: TGCAGTGCCGGGGCCGCGGAGTTTTACAATGAGCAGTTCTTC.

CDR3 nucleotides: TGTGCCAGCAGTTCCGCAGCAGGTAGCTCCTACAATGAGCAGTTCTTC. Its translation: CASSSAAGSSYNEQFF. The V call is TRBV6-4, the J call TRBJ2-1; no clear D. There are 16 residues in the CDR3. Germline values: CDR1 MRHNA, CDR2 SNTAGT. V was cut by 5 bases and J by 0 bases, with 14 bases left in between.

The CDR3 DNA sequence: TGTGCCAGCAGCGTAGGACCTGGGGAAACTGAAGCTTTCTTT. It encodes CASSVGPGETEAFF. The chain combines TRBV4-2 with TRBJ1-1, with D unclear. V was shortened by 5 bases and J by 5 bases, with 15 bases between the two germline ends. This CDR3 is built from 14 residues. Germline V gene lookup returns CDR1 LGHNA and CDR2 YNFKEQ.

The table lists this clonotype with many counts. The V gene is TRBV29-1, the J gene TRBJ1-2; 8 bases map to TRBD1. V shed 4 bases, J shed 5 bases, and the junction held 6 bases outside the gene matches. This CDR3 contains 13 residues. In germline, CDR1 is SQVTM, CDR2 ANQGSEA. CDR3 protein: CSVGDRRFYGYTF. As DNA, the CDR3 is TGCAGCGTTGGGGACAGGAGATTTTATGGCTACACCTTC.

This clonotype appeared a few times. V and J are TRBV5-1 and TRBJ2-5, with D tentatively TRBD1 (5 bases). The V and J ends lost 6 bases and 3 bases respectively, with 12 bases between them. Looked up from germline, CDR1 is SGHRS and CDR2 is YFSETQ. This CDR3 has 13 residues. Here the CDR3 DNA reads TGCGCCAGCAAAGATGTCAGGGAAGAGACCCAGTACTTC. It translates to CASKDVREETQYF. Drawing the rest from reference TRBV5-1 and TRBJ2-5, the complete variable domain is KAGVTQTPRYLIKTRGQQVTLSCSPISGHRSVSWYQQTPGQGLQFLFEYFSETQRNKGNFPGRFSGRQFSNSRSEMNVSTLELGDSALYLCASKDVREETQYFGPGTRLLVL.

In its sample, this clonotype was seen a few times. J is TRBJ2-1 and V is TRBV27; D unclear. CDR3 length equals 13 residues. V was pared by 0 bases and J by 7 bases, with 7 bases between. Germline CDR1 MNHEY, CDR2 SMNVEV (reference sequence). The CDR3 DNA follows: TGTGCCAGCAGTTTATCGATAGGGAATGAGCAGTTCTTC. It yields the protein CASSLSIGNEQFF.

In this sample, this clonotype turned up a few times. V and J are TRBV30 and TRBJ1-6; D is uncertain. Germline CDR1 and CDR2: GTSNPN and SVGIG (reference sequence). The V end lost 1 base, the J end lost 3 bases, and 10 bases lay between the germline ends. The CDR3 loop spans 15 amino acids. This CDR3 is CAWSGTADYNSPLHF. The CDR3 bases are TGTGCCTGGAGTGGGACTGCCGACTATAATTCACCCCTCCACTTT.

This clonotype was seen a handful of times. The chain combines TRBV15 with TRBJ2-1, with TRBD1 identical over 9 bases. V was clipped by 5 bases and J by 4 bases; unmatched bases: 9. The CDR3 spans 16 residues. Germline CDR1 reads LNHNV; CDR2 reads YYDKDF (reference sequence). The chain's CDR3 is CATSARLGTGYNEQFF. DNA for the CDR3: TGTGCCACCAGCGCCCGACTGGGGACAGGGTACAATGAGCAGTTCTTC.

CDR3 sequence reads: CSAPQDPNYGYTF. As DNA, the CDR3 is TGCAGTGCCCCACAGGATCCTAACTATGGCTACACCTTC. This sequence joins TRBV20-1 and TRBJ1-2, with TRBD1 as a possible D gene (5 bases). Germline V gene lookup returns CDR1 DFQATT and CDR2 SNEGSKA (reference sequence). The germline V and J ends were trimmed by 6 bases and 0 bases, with 11 bases remaining between them. The CDR3 sequence is 13 residues long.

This clonotype has at least ten counts. The gene calls are TRBV29-1 and TRBJ2-7, with 8 bases identical to TRBD1. This CDR3 has 12 amino acids. Trimming took 7 bases from V and 2 from J; bases not matched to a gene: 4. Germline V CDR1 and CDR2: SQVTM, ANQGSEA. CDR3 amino acids: CSALGQAYEQYV. CDR3 coding DNA: TGCAGCGCTTTGGGACAGGCCTACGAGCAGTACGTC.

The chain is built from TRBV21-1 and TRBJ2-7; the D call in the table, TRBD1, was not verified against the DNA. TRBV21-1 is described as a pseudogene. The CDR3 length is 16 residues. CDR3 coding DNA: TGTGCCAGCAGCGAACAAACAGCGGGCCCCGTCTACGAGCAGTACGTC. Protein product: CASSEQTAGPVYEQYV.

This clonotype was counted a single time. V usage is TRBV27 and J usage is TRBJ2-3; TRBD1 agrees at 12 bases. After removal of 6 bases from V and 3 bases from J, the junction contained 4 bases not matched to a gene. The CDR3 runs 15 residues. Germline lookup yields CDR1 MNHEY and CDR2 SMNVEV (reference sequence). The CDR3 reads CASSSGQGATDTQYF. As DNA, the CDR3 is TGTGCCAGCAGCTCGGGACAGGGGGCAACAGATACGCAGTATTTT.

Only a few counts were recorded for this clonotype. The chain couples TRBV12-3 or TRBV12-4 to TRBJ2-1; D may match TRBD1 or TRBD2 (6 bases each). V was shortened by 2 bases and J by 0 bases, with 11 bases between the two germline ends. CDR3 length: 16 residues. The CDR3, as DNA: TGTGCCAGCAGTTTAAGGGGGGACAACTCCTACAATGAGCAGTTCTTC. It encodes CASSLRGDNSYNEQFF.

Regarding this clonotype: This sequence may be a read error, since a much larger clone differs from it by one base. Written as DNA, the CDR3 is TGCAGTGCTACGGGTTGGCAGATCCAAGAGACCCAGTACTTC. It is translated as CSATGWQIQETQYF. The chain is built from TRBV20-1 and TRBJ2-5; D gene unclear. This CDR3 is 14 amino acids long. Germline values: CDR1 DFQATT, CDR2 SNEGSKA (reference sequence). V shed 4 bases and J shed 1 base, with 13 bases lying between them.

In its sample, this clonotype was seen many times. The V and J genes are TRBV28 and TRBJ2-1, with 10 bases aligning to TRBD1. Germline-derived CDR1 and CDR2 are MDHEN and SYDVKM. The J segment lost 3 bases and the V segment lost 6 bases, leaving 5 bases of the junction unmatched. The CDR3 covers 15 residues. The CDR3 DNA is TGTGCCAGCAGAAACGGACAGGGGGGCTACAATGAGCAGTTCTTC. It codes for CASRNGQGGYNEQFF.

The chain couples TRBV6-5 to TRBJ2-3, with a possible D match to TRBD2 (5 bases). Trimming took off 2 bases at V and 10 bases at J, with 22 bases between the two ends. The germline gives CDR1 MNHEY, CDR2 SVGAGI. This CDR3 has 16 residues. CDR3 sequence (DNA): TGTGCCAGCAGTTACAACATACTCGGGCCGTTAGCGTCGCAGTATTTT. This codes for CASSYNILGPLASQYF.

This clonotype occurred many times. V is TRBV5-1 and J is TRBJ2-7; the D is unclear. V was pared by 5 bases and J by 3 bases, with 18 bases between. The CDR3 extends over 15 amino acids. Germline CDR1 and CDR2: SGHRS and YFSETQ. CDR3 region: CASRALLDGYYEQYV. Written as DNA, the CDR3 is TGCGCCAGCAGGGCCCTACTGGACGGTTACTACGAGCAGTACGTC.

The V call is TRBV13, the J call TRBJ1-6; D remains ambiguous. The ends were cut back, 6 bases at V and 9 bases at J, with 9 bases in the middle. CDR3 length equals 12 residues. The V gene's germline CDR1 is PRHDT and CDR2 FYEKMQ (reference sequence). CDR3 protein: CASSHDASPLHF. In DNA, the CDR3 is TGTGCCAGCAGTCATGACGCTTCACCCCTCCACTTT. The whole variable domain, filled in from reference TRBV13 and TRBJ1-6, reads AAGVIQSPRHLIKEKRETATLKCYPIPRHDTVYWYQQGPGQDPQFLISFYEKMQSDKGSIPDRFSAQQFSDYHSELNMSSLELGDSALYFCASSHDASPLHFGNGTRLTVT.

The chain carries TRBV5-1 and TRBJ2-3; 7 nucleotides agree with TRBD1. With V trimmed by 0 bases and J by 4 bases, 5 bases remained unmatched. CDR3 length: 15 amino acids. CDR1 SGHRS and CDR2 YFSETQ come from the germline V gene. CDR3: CASSLGTGSPDTQYF. For the CDR3, the DNA is TGCGCCAGCAGCTTGGGGACAGGTTCCCCAGATACGCAGTATTTT.

This clonotype was seen a handful of times. The chain recombines TRBV29-1 with TRBJ2-4, with D unresolved. The V and J ends lost 0 bases and 0 bases respectively, with 9 bases between them. The CDR3 consists of 15 residues. Germline CDR1 SQVTM, CDR2 ANQGSEA. The CDR3 is CSVEDRLLAKNIQYF. The CDR3 nucleotides are TGCAGCGTTGAAGATCGCCTGCTAGCCAAAAACATTCAGTACTTC.

V usage is TRBV7-3 and J usage is TRBJ2-2; D remains unclear. This CDR3 is built from 13 residues. CDR1 and CDR2 (germline): SGHTA, FQGTGA. The ends were cut back, 5 bases at V and 7 bases at J, with 11 bases in the middle. The CDR3 loop is CASSADLFGELFF. Written as DNA, the CDR3 is TGTGCCAGCAGCGCGGACCTATTCGGGGAGCTGTTTTTT.

This clonotype was picked up a small number of times. CDR3 coding DNA: TGTGCCAGCAGCGCCATCGGGACCCTGGGTGGCTACACCTTC. This encodes CASSAIGTLGGYTF. This sequence joins TRBV9 and TRBJ1-2, with a tentative D call TRBD1 (5 bases). The V gene's germline CDR1 is SGDLS and CDR2 YYNGEE. Trimming took 3 bases from V and 7 from J, leaving 16 bases between them. This CDR3 has 14 amino acids.

This clonotype came up a few times. The V call is TRBV19, the J call TRBJ2-3, with 12 bases aligning to TRBD2. This CDR3 contains 17 residues. Trimming at V came to 7 bases and at J to 1 base, leaving 9 bases not matched to a gene. Germline-derived CDR1 and CDR2 are LNHDA and SQIVND (reference sequence). The CDR3 region is CASTLAGGMGGTDTQYF. The CDR3 bases are TGTGCCAGTACCCTAGCGGGGGGGATGGGAGGCACAGATACGCAGTATTTT.

This clonotype has ten or more counts. V usage is TRBV5-6 and J usage is TRBJ2-5; no firm D call. The CDR3 has 11 residues. CDR1 is SGHDT and CDR2 is YYEEEE in the germline V gene. V was trimmed by 4 bases and J by 5 bases, leaving 6 bases between them. CDR3 nucleotides: TGTGCCAGCAGCCAACTCGAGACCCAGTACTTC. The encoded protein is CASSQLETQYF.

This clonotype was detected only a few times. This chain joins TRBV5-1 and TRBJ2-3; D remains unclear. Trimming left V 4 bases short and J 6 bases short, with 15 bases between. Germline CDR1 is SGHRS and CDR2 is YFSETQ. There are 14 residues in the CDR3. CDR3 amino acids: CASSRSPPGDTQYF. The CDR3, as DNA: TGCGCCAGCAGCAGGTCACCACCTGGGGATACGCAGTATTTT.

The sample holds many counts of this clonotype. This chain's CDR3 is CASSLAGGNEQFF. CDR3 nucleotide sequence: TGCGCCAGCAGCCTAGCGGGTGGTAATGAGCAGTTCTTC. The chain is built from TRBV5-1 and TRBJ2-1; 8 nucleotides line up with TRBD2. The CDR3 covers 13 residues. After removal of 4 bases from V and 7 bases from J, the junction contained 4 bases not matched to a gene. Germline V gene data show CDR1 as SGHRS and CDR2 as YFSETQ.